A single sample is the source of the 32 T cell receptor beta chains below, sequenced in a study of blood T cell repertoires in COVID-19. Produced via immunoSEQ multiplex PCR; TCRdb's table is partial and in-frame only. This table has about 64,000 clones, roughly 78% appearing once. The sequencing input was peripheral blood. These receptor sequences come from a man aged 60-69 years with COVID-19, enrolled during active disease.

This clone was picked up one time. The identical CDR3 is also encoded by other nucleotide sequences in the sample. The V and J genes are TRBV28 and TRBJ1-5; D may be TRBD1 (6 bases). CDR1 and CDR2 (germline): MDHEN, SYDVKM. This CDR3 region has 15 residues. Trimming cost V 1 base and J 2 bases, with 9 bases left between them. CDR3 amino acids: CASSLSEGGNQPQHF. DNA for the CDR3: TGTGCCAGCAGTTTATCAGAGGGGGGCAATCAGCCCCAGCATTTT. The variable domain in full, completed from reference TRBV28 and TRBJ1-5, reads DVKVTQSSRYLVKRTGEKVFLECVQDMDHENMFWYRQDPGLGLRLIYFSYDVKMKEKGDIPEGYSVSREKKERFSLILESASTNQTSMYLCASSLSEGGNQPQHFGDGTRLSIL.

This chain uses TRBV6-5 with TRBJ2-2; D is possibly TRBD1 (5 bases). V lost 7 bases to trimming and J lost 1 base, with 13 bases between them. The CDR3 runs to 15 residues. In germline, CDR1 is MNHEY, CDR2 SVGAGI. DNA for the CDR3: TGTGCCAGCAATGTAGGGGCAGGGAACACCGGGGAGCTGTTTTTT. It translates to CASNVGAGNTGELFF.

The V call is TRBV28, the J call TRBJ1-4; perhaps TRBD1 as D (5 bases). Germline lookup yields CDR1 MDHEN and CDR2 SYDVKM. The CDR3 contains 12 residues. The CDR3 region has the DNA TGTGCGAGTCAGGGAACTAATGAAAAACTGTTTTTT. The encoded protein is CASQGTNEKLFF.

The table lists this clone with a few counts. This chain uses TRBV3-1 (or the pseudogene TRBV3-2) with TRBJ2-1; TRBD1 matches at 7 bases. Germline CDR1 and CDR2: LGHDT and YNNKEL (reference sequence). With 1 base clipped from V and 8 bases from J, the junction kept 5 bases outside the gene matches. The CDR3 is 14 residues long. CDR3 sequence reads: CASSQADRADEQFF. The CDR3 DNA is TGTGCCAGCAGCCAAGCAGACAGGGCGGATGAGCAGTTCTTC.

The rearrangement joins TRBV12-3 or TRBV12-4 to TRBJ2-7, with 8 bases that match TRBD1. CDR3 length: 13 residues. The J segment lost 9 bases and the V segment lost 7 bases, leaving 11 bases of the junction unmatched. The CDR3 DNA sequence: TGTGCCAGCACTAGGGACAGGTTTTTAGTGCAGTACTTC. Its protein product is CASTRDRFLVQYF.

The CDR3 nucleotides are TGTGCCAGCTCACAGGGACAGGGTGATTCCCTCCACTTT. Translation: CASSQGQGDSLHF. The rearrangement links TRBV18 to TRBJ1-6, with 9 bases identical to TRBD1. The CDR3 length is 13 residues. Germline CDR1 and CDR2: KGHSH and LQKENI. V lost 4 bases and J lost 14; bases outside the gene matches: 6.

V gene TRBV28 combines with J gene TRBJ2-7, with a weak D call TRBD1 (6 bases). This CDR3 is built from 15 residues. The V end was cut by 7 bases, the J end by 4 bases, with 20 bases between. The germline gives CDR1 MDHEN, CDR2 SYDVKM. CDR3 sequence: CASKPGTGTTYEQYF. The DNA of the CDR3 is TGTGCCAGCAAACCGGGGACCGGGACAACATACGAGCAGTACTTC.

The genes are TRBV7-3 and TRBJ2-5; D not certain. Trimming cost V 4 bases and J 1 base, with 7 bases left between them. Germline CDR1 reads SGHTA; CDR2 reads FQGTGA. The CDR3 loop spans 13 amino acids. The CDR3 loop is CASSSLAQETQYF. The CDR3 DNA is TGTGCCAGCAGCTCCCTGGCCCAAGAGACCCAGTACTTC.

This clone was detected only a few times. The chain combines TRBV5-6 with TRBJ1-6; weak D call: TRBD1 (6 bases). Germline V CDR1 and CDR2: SGHDT, YYEEEE. V was clipped by 1 base and J by 12 bases, with 17 bases between them. This CDR3 has 15 amino acids. The CDR3 reads CASSLRDKAPLPLHF. The CDR3 DNA follows: TGTGCCAGCAGCTTGAGGGACAAGGCGCCCTTACCCCTCCACTTT.

This clone came up a few times. The J gene is TRBJ1-6, the V gene TRBV2, with TRBD1 as a possible D gene (6 bases). In germline, CDR1 is SNHLY, CDR2 FYNNEI. This CDR3 has 14 amino acids. The V and J ends lost 7 bases and 6 bases respectively, with 13 bases between them. CDR3 in DNA: TGTGCCAGCATCGCGGACAGCTCTAATTCACCCCTCCACTTT. The encoded protein is CASIADSSNSPLHF.

The chain recombines TRBV6-5 with TRBJ2-7; D may be TRBD2 (5 bases). Germline CDR1 reads MNHEY; CDR2 reads SVGAGI. The CDR3 is made up of 15 amino acids. V was shortened by 5 bases and J by 1 base, with 15 bases between the two germline ends. CDR3 DNA: TGTGCCAGCAGTCCCGAAGAGGGATTTTCCTACGAGCAGTACTTC. Translation: CASSPEEGFSYEQYF.

The rearrangement uses TRBV11-3 and TRBJ1-4; D is unresolved. Trimming took off 7 bases at V and 3 bases at J, with 15 bases between the two ends. The CDR3 is made up of 15 amino acids. Germline assignment: CDR1 SGHNT and CDR2 YENEEA. CDR3 region: CASTWGQAANEKLFF. CDR3 DNA sequence: TGTGCCAGCACCTGGGGTCAAGCGGCTAATGAAAAACTGTTTTTT.

The V gene is TRBV30, the J gene TRBJ2-3; 7 nucleotides match TRBD2. From germline, CDR1 is GTSNPN and CDR2 SVGIG (reference sequence). V lost 7 bases, J lost 2 bases, and 6 bases stayed unmatched. The CDR3 is 13 residues long. In DNA, the CDR3 is TGTGCCTCCGGAGGGACTATCACAGATACGCAGTATTTT. Its translation is CASGGTITDTQYF.

This chain links TRBV10-1 with TRBJ2-3, with D possibly TRBD2 on 5 matching bases. The V end lost 0 bases, the J end lost 1 base, and 11 bases lay between the germline ends. Germline V CDR1 and CDR2: WNHNN, SYGVQD (reference sequence). This CDR3 spans 16 amino acids. CDR3 protein: CASSESSNGGTDTQYF. CDR3 nucleotide sequence: TGCGCCAGCAGTGAGTCGTCCAACGGGGGCACAGATACGCAGTATTTT.

This rearrangement joins TRBV27 to TRBJ1-5; TRBD1 aligns across 9 bases. The germline gives CDR1 MNHEY, CDR2 SMNVEV (reference sequence). This CDR3 has 15 amino acids. The J segment lost 4 bases and the V segment lost 3 bases, leaving 4 bases of the junction unmatched. The CDR3 DNA sequence: TGTGCCAGCAGTTTCCTGGGACAGGGTAATCAGCCCCAGCATTTT. Amino acids: CASSFLGQGNQPQHF.

The chain couples TRBV5-1 to TRBJ2-7, with TRBD2 identical over 14 bases. The CDR3 contains 14 residues. Germline V gene sequence: CDR1 SGHRS, CDR2 YFSETQ. Trimming took 3 bases from V and 5 from J; bases not matched to a gene: 1. CDR3 nucleotides: TGCGCCAGCAGCTGGGGACTAGCGGGAGACGAGCAGTACTTC. Its translation: CASSWGLAGDEQYF.

The chain is built from TRBV10-1 and TRBJ2-7, with 7 bases that match TRBD1. Losses at the gene ends were 2 bases for V and 3 bases for J; bases not matched to a gene: 4. This CDR3 has 14 residues. Germline V gene sequence: CDR1 WNHNN, CDR2 SYGVQD (reference sequence). The CDR3 DNA follows: TGCGCCAGCAGTGAGCACAGGGGAAACTACGAGCAGTACTTC. Translating gives CASSEHRGNYEQYF.

This clone was observed a single time. The chain combines TRBV6-5 with TRBJ2-3; unclear D gene. The CDR3 extends over 14 amino acids. The ends were cut back, 6 bases at V and 2 bases at J, with 12 bases in the middle. The germline gives CDR1 MNHEY, CDR2 SVGAGI. CDR3 coding DNA: TGTGCCAGCAGAGAGGCCCACCACACAGATACGCAGTATTTT. Its protein product is CASREAHHTDTQYF.

This chain joins TRBV14 and TRBJ2-7; 7 bases are a match to TRBD2. V dropped 0 bases and J dropped 4; count of bases not matched to a gene: 9. Germline V gene sequence: CDR1 SGHDN, CDR2 FVKESK. The CDR3 is 16 residues long. The CDR3 DNA is TGTGCCAGCAGCCAAGATTCGGCGGGAGTATGGTACGAGCAGTACTTC. Protein sequence: CASSQDSAGVWYEQYF.

The rearrangement joins TRBV4-2 to TRBJ2-7, with D maybe TRBD2 (5 bases). In germline, CDR1 is LGHNA, CDR2 YNFKEQ. The CDR3 is made up of 15 amino acids. V gave up 5 bases and J gave up 3 bases, with 17 bases separating them. This CDR3 is CASSTNRGESYEQYF. The CDR3 DNA reads TGTGCCAGCAGCACAAACCGGGGAGAGAGCTACGAGCAGTACTTC.

The chain joins TRBV20-1 to TRBJ2-3; no firm D call. CDR1 is DFQATT and CDR2 is SNEGSKA in the germline V gene (reference sequence). The CDR3 spans 13 residues. The V end lost 3 bases, the J end lost 7 bases, and 14 bases lay between the germline ends. The CDR3 loop reads CSASRGDSNTQYF. CDR3 nucleotide sequence: TGCAGTGCTAGTAGAGGAGATTCAAATACGCAGTATTTT.

This rearrangement joins TRBV15 to TRBJ2-1; D is undetermined. The V gene's germline CDR1 is LNHNV and CDR2 YYDKDF (reference sequence). Between the trimmed V and J ends, which lost 8 bases and 2 bases, there was a span of 4 bases. CDR3 length: 11 residues. Written as DNA, the CDR3 is TGTGCCACCGCGGCCTACAATGAGCAGTTCTTC. Amino acids: CATAAYNEQFF.

CDR3 sequence reads: CASKTGGSYAEQYF. CDR3 sequence (DNA): TGCGCCAGCAAAACGGGGGGTTCCTACGCCGAGCAGTACTTC. The chain links TRBV5-1 to TRBJ2-7, with 7 positions matching TRBD2. J was trimmed by 6 bases and V by 6 bases; bases with no gene match: 12. Germline assignment: CDR1 SGHRS and CDR2 YFSETQ. The CDR3 is 14 amino acids.

The chain links TRBV7-3 to TRBJ1-1; a possible D gene is TRBD1 (5 bases). V lost 3 bases and J 4 bases, leaving 12 bases between the germline ends. This CDR3 contains 14 residues. Germline values: CDR1 SGHTA, CDR2 FQGTGA. CDR3 residues: CASSLTEASTEAFF. The CDR3 DNA sequence: TGTGCCAGCAGCTTGACAGAAGCAAGCACTGAAGCTTTCTTT.

CDR3 in DNA: TGTGCCAGCAGCTACGGGACAACTAATGAAAAACTGTTTTTT. Translation: CASSYGTTNEKLFF. V and J are TRBV7-2 and TRBJ1-4; no clear D. CDR3 size: 14 residues. V lost 4 bases and J 0 bases, leaving 6 bases between the germline ends. In germline, CDR1 is SGHTA, CDR2 FQGNSA.

As for this clone: This same CDR3 is encoded by further DNA sequences in the sample. The rearrangement links TRBV7-9 to TRBJ1-1; 7 bases line up with TRBD1. After removal of 1 base from V and 4 bases from J, the junction contained 0 bases not matched to a gene. The CDR3 contains 13 residues. Germline assignment: CDR1 SEHNR and CDR2 FQNEAQ (reference sequence). The CDR3 reads CASSLGQGTEAFF. The DNA for the CDR3 is TGTGCCAGCAGCTTAGGACAGGGCACTGAAGCTTTCTTT.

The chain couples TRBV2 to TRBJ1-1; the D gene is possibly TRBD1 (5 bases). Trimming left V 8 bases short and J 1 base short, with 8 bases between. The CDR3 length is 12 residues. The germline V gene encodes CDR1 SNHLY and CDR2 FYNNEI. The DNA for the CDR3 is TGTGCCAGCGCACAGGAGAACACTGAAGCTTTCTTT. Protein: CASAQENTEAFF. Complete variable domain (other parts from reference TRBV2 and TRBJ1-1): EPEVTQTPSHQVTQMGQEVILRCVPISNHLYFYWYRQILGQKVEFLVSFYNNEISEKSEIFDDQFSVERPDGSNFTLKIRSTKLEDSAMYFCASAQENTEAFFGQGTRLTVV.

The DNA of the CDR3 is TGTGCCAGCAGCCGGAATAGCGGGGAGGATACGCAGTATTTT. It encodes CASSRNSGEDTQYF. The chain recombines TRBV11-2 with TRBJ2-3; 8 bases align to TRBD2. The CDR3 is 14 residues long. Germline V lookup: CDR1 SGHAT, CDR2 FQNNGV. With 5 bases clipped from V and 6 bases from J, the junction kept 7 bases outside the gene matches.

This rearrangement joins TRBV19 to TRBJ2-2; a possible D gene is TRBD1 (5 bases). CDR1 and CDR2 (germline): LNHDA, SQIVND (reference sequence). The CDR3 contains 14 residues. Trimming stripped 7 bases from V and 2 bases from J, with 11 bases between. Here the CDR3 DNA reads TGTGCCAGTATAGGCAGGGCCAACACCGGGGAGCTGTTTTTT. Its protein is CASIGRANTGELFF.

The chain is built from TRBV10-2 and TRBJ2-1, with D possibly TRBD2 on 6 matching bases. This CDR3 spans 15 amino acids. V gave up 8 bases and J gave up 7 bases, with 21 bases separating them. Germline V gives CDR1 WSHSY, CDR2 SAAADI. The CDR3: CASRIGGTSFNEQFF. The CDR3 DNA follows: TGCGCCAGCCGGATTGGGGGGACCTCTTTTAATGAGCAGTTCTTC.

The CDR3 DNA sequence: TGTGCCAGCAGCTTTCTCCCCCCAGGTGGCGCCTATGGCTACACCTTC. Translating it yields CASSFLPPGGAYGYTF. J is TRBJ1-2 and V is TRBV7-9; D is undetermined. Trimming took off 3 bases at V and 4 bases at J, with 18 bases between the two ends. The germline V gene encodes CDR1 SEHNR and CDR2 FQNEAQ (reference sequence). The CDR3 loop spans 16 amino acids.

This clone showed up just a few times. J is TRBJ2-7 and V is TRBV28; TRBD2 matches 7 bases. J gave up 2 bases and V 8 bases, and 3 bases lay outside the gene matches. The CDR3 totals 12 residues. CDR1 MDHEN and CDR2 SYDVKM come from the germline V gene. The CDR3 DNA follows: TGTGCCAGCGTGAGCGGGACCTACGAGCAGTACTTC. This encodes CASVSGTYEQYF.